This passage covers 30 T cell receptor beta chains from one sample sequenced in a study of blood T cell repertoires in COVID-19. TCRdb's table, derived via immunoSEQ multiplex PCR, lists solely in-frame clones and lacks some. The sample comprises under 300,000 clones, 65% to 90% of which are singletons, and more than 10% rests with the top ten. The sequenced material came from peripheral blood. The origin of the receptors is a human donor in a cohort sampled during active COVID-19.

The chain couples TRBV29-1 to TRBJ2-5; the D gene is possibly TRBD2 (6 bases). The germline gives CDR1 SQVTM, CDR2 ANQGSEA. The germline V and J ends were trimmed by 3 bases and 2 bases, with 13 bases remaining between them. There are 14 residues in the CDR3. Written as DNA, the CDR3 is TGCAGCGTTGAGGGGGACTTGCTACAAGAGACCCAGTACTTC. It encodes CSVEGDLLQETQYF.

The V gene is TRBV7-3, the J gene TRBJ2-3; TRBD1 is a possible D gene (6 bases). The CDR3 runs to 14 residues. Looked up from germline, CDR1 is SGHTA and CDR2 is FQGTGA. With 7 bases removed from V and 4 bases from J, the gap between germline ends came to 15 bases. The CDR3 bases are TGTGCCAGCAACACAGGGTCGAGGGCAGATACGCAGTATTTT. Its translation is CASNTGSRADTQYF.

The J gene is TRBJ2-3, the V gene TRBV24-1; D is unclear. In germline, CDR1 is KGHDR, CDR2 SFDVKD. V lost 3 bases, J lost 6 bases, and 9 bases lay in between. This CDR3 is 13 amino acids long. CDR3 sequence: CATSDGTKDTQYF. The CDR3 DNA reads as TGTGCCACCAGTGATGGTACTAAGGATACGCAGTATTTT.

CDR3 in amino acids: CASSGHKGALETQYF. Written as DNA, the CDR3 is TGTGCCAGCAGTGGACACAAGGGGGCGCTGGAGACCCAGTACTTC. The V call is TRBV28, the J call TRBJ2-5, with 7 bases identical to TRBD1. The CDR3 contains 15 residues. Trimming took 5 bases from V and 5 from J; bases not matched to a gene: 11. Germline CDR1 reads MDHEN; CDR2 reads SYDVKM.

The chain combines TRBV3-1 (or the pseudogene TRBV3-2) with TRBJ2-3; no clear D gene. The CDR3 extends over 14 amino acids. Germline V gives CDR1 LGHDT, CDR2 YNNKEL (reference sequence). With 3 bases removed from V and 7 bases from J, the gap between germline ends came to 14 bases. CDR3 nucleotides: TGTGCCAGCAGCCATGGCACGACAAGCCATACGCAGTATTTT. Protein product: CASSHGTTSHTQYF.

V gene TRBV29-1 combines with J gene TRBJ2-1, with TRBD2 matching 11 bases. CDR3 length equals 15 residues. Trimming took 7 bases from V and 1 from J; bases not matched to a gene: 6. In germline, CDR1 is SQVTM, CDR2 ANQGSEA. The chain's CDR3 is CSGLSGRVSYNEQFF. The CDR3 DNA reads as TGCAGCGGGCTTAGCGGGAGGGTTTCCTACAATGAGCAGTTCTTC.

The gene calls are TRBV7-9 and TRBJ2-2; D is undetermined. The CDR3 runs 11 residues. V was cut by 10 bases and J by 6 bases, with 9 bases left in between. In germline, CDR1 is SEHNR, CDR2 FQNEAQ (reference sequence). Here the CDR3 reads CANNLAGELFF. The CDR3 DNA is TGTGCCAACAATCTAGCCGGGGAGCTGTTTTTT.

This chain uses TRBV6-5 with TRBJ1-6; D possibly corresponds to TRBD1 (6 bases). The germline CDR1 and CDR2 sequences are MNHEY and SVGAGI. This CDR3 comprises 13 residues. The V end was cut by 7 bases, the J end by 6 bases, with 10 bases between. The CDR3, as DNA: TGTGCCAGCAACGGGGGGCCTAATTCACCCCTCCACTTT. This codes for CASNGGPNSPLHF.

CDR3 residues: CASSSRGSPSSNEQFF. DNA of the CDR3: TGTGCCAGCAGCTCTAGAGGGAGTCCGTCTTCGAATGAGCAGTTCTTC. The gene calls are TRBV7-2 and TRBJ2-1; TRBD2 might be the D (5 bases). The germline V gene has CDR1 SGHTA and CDR2 FQGNSA. Trimming took off 4 bases at V and 7 bases at J, with 20 bases between the two ends. This CDR3 has 16 residues.

The table lists this clone with a few counts. The chain has TRBV6-6 and TRBJ1-4, with TRBD1 as a possible D gene (6 bases). The CDR3 is 13 residues long. Trimming took off 5 bases at V and 4 bases at J, with 8 bases between the two ends. Looked up from germline, CDR1 is MNHNY and CDR2 is SVGAGI (reference sequence). DNA for the CDR3: TGTGCCAGCAGTGGACAGTATAATGAAAAACTGTTTTTT. This encodes CASSGQYNEKLFF.

This chain uses TRBV9 with TRBJ1-1; 8 bases are a match to TRBD1. This CDR3 has 15 residues. V lost 0 bases to trimming and J lost 1 base; unmatched junction nucleotides: 2. CDR1 and CDR2 (germline): SGDLS, YYNGEE. The CDR3 loop is CASSVEDRENTEAFF. The CDR3 bases are TGTGCCAGCAGCGTAGAGGACAGGGAGAACACTGAAGCTTTCTTT.

The V gene is TRBV7-3, the J gene TRBJ2-2; TRBD2 might be the D (6 bases). The germline V and J ends were trimmed by 1 base and 1 base, with 10 bases remaining between them. The CDR3 has 16 residues. Germline CDR1 SGHTA, CDR2 FQGTGA. DNA of the CDR3: TGTGCCAGCAGCTTAAGGGTAGCGGTGAACACCGGGGAGCTGTTTTTT. It yields the protein CASSLRVAVNTGELFF.

The V call is TRBV4-1, the J call TRBJ2-3, with TRBD2 matching 13 bases. There are 21 residues in the CDR3. The germline gives CDR1 MGHRA, CDR2 YSYEKL. The trim removed 2 bases at V and 4 bases at J, leaving 18 bases unmatched. CDR3: CASSQTHGLAGVYLLPDTQYF. In DNA form, the CDR3 reads TGCGCCAGCAGCCAAACTCACGGACTAGCGGGAGTTTATCTCCTCCCAGATACGCAGTATTTT.

V and J are TRBV6-5 and TRBJ2-2, with D perhaps TRBD2 (6 bases). The CDR3 sequence is 15 residues long. Germline values: CDR1 MNHEY, CDR2 SVGAGI. Trimming took off 5 bases at V and 1 base at J, with 11 bases between the two ends. As DNA, the CDR3 is TGTGCCAGCAGTCGACTAGGGGTGAACACCGGGGAGCTGTTTTTT. The encoded protein is CASSRLGVNTGELFF.

V gene TRBV28 combines with J gene TRBJ2-7, with a possible D match to TRBD2 (5 bases). Germline lookup yields CDR1 MDHEN and CDR2 SYDVKM. V lost 1 base to trimming and J lost 7 bases, with 11 bases between them. The CDR3 totals 13 residues. CDR3 nucleotides: TGTGCCAGCAGTTTATCCTACGAGCGGGAGCAGTACTTC. It codes for CASSLSYEREQYF.

The chain links TRBV6-1 to TRBJ2-7, with 9 nucleotides matching TRBD1. The germline V gene has CDR1 MNHNS and CDR2 SASEGT. Trimming cost V 0 bases and J 7 bases; bases outside gene matches: 4. The CDR3 has 14 residues. The CDR3 bases are TGTGCCAGCAGTGAAGCGGGACAGGGTATGGAGCAGTACTTC. Translated: CASSEAGQGMEQYF.

This chain joins TRBV19 and TRBJ1-3, with 9 nucleotides matching TRBD1. CDR1 and CDR2 (germline): LNHDA, SQIVND (reference sequence). Trimming took 10 bases from V and 5 from J; bases not matched to a gene: 9. The CDR3 is made up of 14 amino acids. CDR3 sequence reads: CATIPDRGRNTIYF. The CDR3 coding sequence is TGTGCCACCATCCCGGACAGGGGAAGAAACACCATATATTTT.

The V call is TRBV2, the J call TRBJ2-1; TRBD2 aligns across 11 bases. Germline lookup yields CDR1 SNHLY and CDR2 FYNNEI. Losses at the gene ends were 8 bases for V and 4 bases for J; bases not matched to a gene: 4. The CDR3 totals 14 residues. This chain's CDR3 is CASGSGRDYNEQFF. The CDR3 nucleotides read TGTGCCAGCGGTAGCGGGAGGGATTACAATGAGCAGTTCTTC.

The chain combines TRBV27 with TRBJ1-1, with a tentative D call TRBD1 (6 bases). From germline, CDR1 is MNHEY and CDR2 SMNVEV (reference sequence). V lost 6 bases to trimming and J lost 3 bases, with 20 bases between them. The CDR3 extends over 16 amino acids. CDR3 DNA: TGTGCCAGCAGGGACAGCCTAGACCCGCCTTACACTGAAGCTTTCTTT. It codes for CASRDSLDPPYTEAFF.

The chain employs TRBV12-3 or TRBV12-4 and TRBJ2-2; D uncertain. Trimming stripped 3 bases from V and 6 bases from J, with 5 bases between. This CDR3 region has 12 residues. CDR3 sequence: CASSFSPGELFF. The DNA for the CDR3 is TGTGCCAGCAGTTTCTCCCCCGGGGAGCTGTTTTTT.

The rearrangement uses TRBV21-1 and TRBJ1-2; whether TRBD1, the table's D call, matches the DNA was not checked. TRBV21-1 represents a pseudogene. This CDR3 region has 16 residues. The DNA of the CDR3 is TGTGCCAGCAGCAGCTTAAGGGGTACAGGGGTCCATGGCTACACCTTC. This encodes CASSSLRGTGVHGYTF.

This clone was seen a single time. The chain carries TRBV10-3 and TRBJ2-7, with TRBD2 as a possible D gene (6 bases). CDR1 and CDR2 (germline): ENHRY, SYGVKD. The CDR3 runs to 13 residues. Trimming took 3 bases from V and 3 from J, leaving 9 bases between them. The CDR3 loop reads CAISDGRNYEQYF. The CDR3 DNA sequence: TGTGCCATCAGTGACGGGAGAAACTACGAGCAGTACTTC.

DNA of the CDR3: TGTGCCAGCAGCCAATCGGGAACTTCGTCCTACAATGAGCAGTTCTTC. Encoded protein: CASSQSGTSSYNEQFF. The V call is TRBV14, the J call TRBJ2-1, with a tentative D call TRBD2 (5 bases). The V gene's germline CDR1 is SGHDN and CDR2 FVKESK. CDR3 size: 16 residues. V was clipped by 2 bases and J by 1 base, with 12 bases between them. Full variable domain (rest looked up from reference TRBV14 and TRBJ2-1): EAGVTQFPSHSVIEKGQTVTLRCDPISGHDNLYWYRRVMGKEIKFLLHFVKESKQDESGMPNNRFLAERTGGTYSTLKVQPAELEDSGVYFCASSQSGTSSYNEQFFGPGTRLTVL.

The chain uses TRBV3-1 (or the pseudogene TRBV3-2) and TRBJ2-5; the match to TRBD2 covers 10 bases. Germline V gene sequence: CDR1 LGHDT, CDR2 YNNKEL (reference sequence). This CDR3 is 13 amino acids long. Unmatched junction bases numbered 9, after V lost 3 bases and J lost 14 bases. The CDR3 reads CASSQGWGTSAYF. For the CDR3, the DNA is TGTGCCAGCAGCCAGGGGTGGGGGACTAGCGCTTACTTC.

This clone has only one observation. The chain joins TRBV10-1 to TRBJ2-3; possible D gene TRBD1, 6 bases. The ends were cut back, 3 bases at V and 4 bases at J, with 8 bases in the middle. Germline CDR1 reads WNHNN; CDR2 reads SYGVQD (reference sequence). This CDR3 has 13 residues. The CDR3 sequence: CASSEGGADTQYF. CDR3 sequence (DNA): TGCGCCAGCAGTGAAGGGGGAGCAGATACGCAGTATTTT.

J is TRBJ1-5 and V is TRBV19; 9 bases map to TRBD1. CDR1 and CDR2 (germline): LNHDA, SQIVND (reference sequence). V dropped 6 bases and J dropped 6; count of bases not matched to a gene: 9. The CDR3 runs to 15 residues. This chain's CDR3 is CASRLGQGFGQPQHF. The CDR3, as DNA: TGTGCCAGTAGATTGGGACAGGGTTTTGGTCAGCCCCAGCATTTT.

The chain joins TRBV19 to TRBJ2-5, with 8 bases lining up with TRBD2. The trim removed 9 bases at V and 2 bases at J, leaving 5 bases unmatched. Germline V gene sequence: CDR1 LNHDA, CDR2 SQIVND (reference sequence). The CDR3 loop spans 13 amino acids. CDR3 coding DNA: TGTGCCAGCACGGCGGGAGGACAAGAGACCCAGTACTTC. This codes for CASTAGGQETQYF.

V usage is TRBV29-1 and J usage is TRBJ2-1; 11 bases are a match to TRBD2. After removal of 0 bases from V and 8 bases from J, the junction contained 12 bases not matched to a gene. Germline CDR1 SQVTM, CDR2 ANQGSEA. The CDR3 is 17 amino acids. CDR3 DNA sequence: TGCAGCGTTGAAGATCACCCGGGACTAGCGGTTTTCGATGAGCAGTTCTTC. Translating gives CSVEDHPGLAVFDEQFF.

The V and J genes are TRBV19 and TRBJ1-5; the D gene is possibly TRBD1 (6 bases). Germline V gene sequence: CDR1 LNHDA, CDR2 SQIVND (reference sequence). This CDR3 is 14 amino acids long. Trimming took off 3 bases at V and 1 base at J, with 7 bases between the two ends. CDR3 region: CASSIGQSNQPQHF. The CDR3 nucleotides read TGTGCCAGTAGTATCGGACAGAGCAATCAGCCCCAGCATTTT.

The chain uses TRBV4-2 and TRBJ2-3; no definite D call. The CDR3 is made up of 13 amino acids. Germline CDR1 LGHNA, CDR2 YNFKEQ. Trimming took off 4 bases at V and 6 bases at J, with 11 bases between the two ends. The CDR3 nucleotides are TGTGCCAGCAGCCCCCGGAGTGAGGATACGCAGTATTTT. Amino acids: CASSPRSEDTQYF.